These T cell receptor beta chains were read from a single sample in a study of cytomegalovirus exposure and HLA in healthy donors. The protocol was immunoSEQ multiplex PCR, while the TCRdb copy is restricted to in-frame clones and leaves out a portion. The data show under 110,000 clones, around 80% seen once. The sequencing input was PBMCs. The receptor set was obtained from a man between 35 and 55 years old in good health and CMV-seronegative. Each CDR3 is given with its conserved first and last residue. The D gene is left open where the match is weak. The size field is filled for only some rows; it gives once, few, many or a size class.

clone size,D gene,J gene,V gene,CDR3 protein,CDR3 DNA
few,TRBD2,TRBJ2-7,TRBV6-5,CASSYSIGEGRYEQYF,TGTGCCAGCAGTTACTCGATTGGGGAGGGACGCTACGAGCAGTACTTC
-,-,TRBJ2-1,TRBV27,CASTLGHPSYNEQFF,TGTGCCAGCACCCTGGGACACCCATCCTACAATGAGCAGTTCTTC
-,TRBD1,TRBJ2-1,TRBV12-5,CASGPLRDRGHNEQFF,TGTGCTAGTGGTCCGCTCCGGGACAGGGGCCACAATGAGCAGTTCTTC
-,TRBD2,TRBJ2-1,TRBV29-1,CSVERAGGYYNEQFF,TGCAGCGTTGAGAGAGCGGGGGGGTACTACAATGAGCAGTTCTTC
-,TRBD2,TRBJ2-3,TRBV7-2,CASSLTSGGATDTQYF,TGTGCCAGCAGCTTAACTAGCGGGGGGGCTACCGATACGCAGTATTTT
-,TRBD1,TRBJ2-2,TRBV29-1,CSGLDRPNTGELFF,TGCAGCGGCCTGGACAGGCCGAACACCGGGGAGCTGTTTTTT
-,-,TRBJ2-5,TRBV7-3,CASSPKGGARETQYF,TGTGCCAGCAGCCCAAAAGGGGGGGCGCGGGAGACCCAGTACTTC
few,TRBD1,TRBJ2-3,TRBV9,CASSPRTGGTDTQYF,TGTGCCAGCAGCCCTCGGACAGGGGGCACAGATACGCAGTATTTT
-,TRBD1,TRBJ1-1,TRBV7-9,CASSTGGAGAEAFF,TGTGCCAGCAGCACAGGGGGGGCAGGGGCTGAAGCTTTCTTT
few,TRBD1,TRBJ1-5,TRBV15,CATSRDQGAGQPQHF,TGTGCCACCAGCAGAGATCAGGGGGCGGGCCAGCCCCAGCATTTT
once,-,TRBJ2-1,TRBV14,CASSQESGSSYNEQFF,TGTGCCAGCAGCCAAGAGTCGGGGAGCTCCTACAATGAGCAGTTCTTC
-,-,TRBJ2-3,TRBV7-9,CASSLLNTDTQYF,TGTGCCAGCAGCTTACTTAACACAGATACGCAGTATTTT
once,TRBD1,TRBJ1-3,TRBV6-1,CASSEGRDRGIRNTIYF,TGTGCCAGCAGTGAAGGTAGAGACAGGGGAATTAGAAACACCATATATTTT
-,-,TRBJ2-7,TRBV7-8,CASSLNRASNEQYF,TGTGCCAGCAGCTTAAACAGGGCCTCCAACGAGCAGTACTTC
-,-,TRBJ1-1,TRBV11-2,CASSPTGFEAFF,TGTGCCAGCAGCCCCACCGGGTTTGAAGCTTTCTTT
-,-,TRBJ1-3,TRBV7-7,CASSLAFPPNTIYF,TGTGCCAGCAGCTTAGCTTTCCCCCCGAACACCATATATTTT
-,-,TRBJ1-4,TRBV11-2,CASSRVSQTSNEKLFF,TGTGCCAGCAGCCGAGTAAGCCAGACTTCTAATGAAAAACTGTTTTTT
once,-,TRBJ1-1,TRBV7-9,CASSLGVGPGITEAFF,TGTGCCAGCAGCTTAGGGGTGGGTCCGGGAATCACTGAAGCTTTCTTT
once,TRBD1,TRBJ1-5,TRBV19,CASSRTGEGNQPQHF,TGTGCCAGTAGTCGGACAGGGGAAGGCAATCAGCCCCAGCATTTT
-,-,TRBJ1-1,TRBV6-1,CASSEEGVMNTEAFF,TGTGCCAGCAGTGAAGAGGGGGTCATGAACACTGAAGCTTTCTTT
-,-,TRBJ1-2,TRBV6-5,CASREGGYGYTF,TGTGCCAGCAGGGAGGGGGGGTATGGCTACACCTTC
-,-,TRBJ2-3,TRBV7-9,CASSPRLADTQYF,TGTGCCAGCAGCCCCCGACTAGCAGATACGCAGTATTTT
-,TRBD1,TRBJ1-1,TRBV19,CASRPMGQGAKKRLEAFF,TGTGCCAGTAGGCCCATGGGACAGGGGGCGAAGAAGCGGCTAGAAGCTTTCTTT
once,-,TRBJ1-4,TRBV11-2,CASSFSDRPEEKLFF,TGTGCCAGCAGCTTCAGCGACCGGCCCGAGGAAAAACTGTTTTTT
-,-,TRBJ1-1,TRBV9,CASSPSGGAEAFF,TGTGCCAGCAGTCCCTCAGGAGGCGCTGAAGCTTTCTTT
-,TRBD2,TRBJ2-1,TRBV25-1,CASSEFGGLALSNEQFF,TGTGCCAGCAGTGAATTTGGGGGACTAGCTTTATCCAATGAGCAGTTCTTC
once,TRBD1,TRBJ1-2,TRBV2,CASRRGQVGLYGYTF,TGTGCCAGCAGGCGCGGACAGGTGGGTCTCTATGGCTACACCTTC
-,TRBD2,TRBJ2-4,TRBV4-1,CASSLLGGGMDIQYF,TGCGCCAGCAGCCTTCTTGGCGGGGGGATGGACATTCAGTACTTC
-,-,TRBJ1-2,TRBV2,CASSGNINYGYTF,TGTGCCAGCAGTGGAAACATTAACTATGGCTACACCTTC
-,TRBD2,TRBJ2-1,TRBV6-1,CASPPSGGYNEQFF,TGTGCCAGCCCGCCTAGCGGGGGCTACAATGAGCAGTTCTTC
-,-,TRBJ1-5,TRBV11-2,CASSLAHYIGPLHNQPQHF,TGTGCCAGCAGCTTAGCCCACTACATCGGCCCACTTCACAATCAGCCCCAGCATTTT
-,-,TRBJ2-7,TRBV10-3,CAISDSSYEQYF,TGTGCCATCAGTGACTCCAGCTACGAGCAGTACTTC
-,TRBD2,TRBJ2-1,TRBV5-1,CASRLAGINEQFF,TGCGCCAGCAGACTAGCGGGGATAAATGAGCAGTTCTTC
-,TRBD2,TRBJ2-3,TRBV10-3,CAISDPSPGLAGVRNTQYF,TGTGCCATCAGTGATCCAAGCCCGGGACTAGCGGGGGTCCGCAATACGCAGTATTTT
-,TRBD1,TRBJ2-1,TRBV7-7,CASSSGTGGAGEQFF,TGTGCCAGCAGCTCCGGGACAGGGGGCGCGGGGGAGCAGTTCTTC
-,TRBD1,TRBJ1-1,TRBV7-3,CASSTGVNTEAFF,TGTGCCAGCAGCACAGGGGTAAACACTGAAGCTTTCTTT
-,-,TRBJ1-5,TRBV19,CASRDSGPQHF,TGTGCCAGCCGGGACTCAGGGCCCCAGCATTTT
-,TRBD1,TRBJ2-5,TRBV7-7,CASSPSRGLGETQYF,TGTGCCAGCAGCCCCTCGAGGGGGCTGGGAGAGACCCAGTACTTC
-,TRBD1,TRBJ1-1,TRBV6-1,CASAGQGNTEAFF,TGTGCCAGCGCCGGACAGGGGAACACTGAAGCTTTCTTT
-,TRBD2,TRBJ2-3,TRBV5-1,CASSVLAGGATDTQYF,TGCGCCAGCAGCGTACTAGCGGGCGGGGCCACAGATACGCAGTATTTT
-,TRBD1,TRBJ2-3,TRBV6-1,CASSERAGGGADTQYF,TGTGCCAGCAGTGAACGGGCAGGGGGTGGCGCAGATACGCAGTATTTT
-,-,TRBJ2-2,TRBV19,CASSIDRVRTGELFF,TGTGCCAGTAGTATAGACAGGGTGCGCACCGGGGAGCTGTTTTTT
-,TRBD2,TRBJ2-3,TRBV2,CASSDPGGLADTQYF,TGTGCCAGCAGTGACCCGGGGGGGCTTGCAGATACGCAGTATTTT
-,-,TRBJ1-5,TRBV6-5,CASSYRRDNQPQHF,TGTGCCAGCAGTTACCGCCGGGACAATCAGCCCCAGCATTTT
-,-,TRBJ2-3,TRBV5-6,CASSLPIGVTTDTQYF,TGTGCCAGCAGCCTCCCTATCGGGGTTACCACAGATACGCAGTATTTT
few,-,TRBJ1-2,TRBV5-5,CASSMQGYGYTF,TGTGCCAGCAGCATGCAGGGCTATGGCTACACCTTC
few,-,TRBJ1-5,TRBV2,CASRDSTYSNQPQHF,TGTGCCAGCAGGGACAGCACTTATAGCAATCAGCCCCAGCATTTT
-,-,TRBJ2-1,TRBV5-1,CASSTGQAGYNEQFF,TGCGCCAGCAGCACCGGACAAGCAGGATACAATGAGCAGTTCTTC
-,-,TRBJ2-2,TRBV2,CASRKGIGANTGELFF,TGTGCCAGCAGGAAGGGGATAGGAGCGAACACCGGGGAGCTGTTTTTT
once,-,TRBJ2-3,TRBV6-1,CASSDVEGVRSTDTQYF,TGTGCCAGCAGTGATGTGGAGGGAGTGAGGTCCACAGATACGCAGTATTTT
-,-,TRBJ2-7,TRBV9,CASSVDWGTYEQYF,TGTGCCAGCAGCGTAGATTGGGGCACCTACGAGCAGTACTTC
-,-,TRBJ2-7,TRBV2,CASRGSYEQYF,TGTGCCAGCCGAGGTTCCTACGAGCAGTACTTC
-,-,TRBJ2-2,TRBV19,CASSTRQANTGELFF,TGTGCCAGTAGTACCCGGCAGGCGAACACCGGGGAGCTGTTTTTT
-,-,TRBJ2-2,TRBV6-6,CASVWGANTGELFF,TGTGCCAGCGTTTGGGGGGCGAACACCGGGGAGCTGTTTTTT
-,-,TRBJ1-1,TRBV10-3,CAISDPSRGRGKTEAFF,TGTGCCATCAGTGACCCATCTAGAGGGCGGGGAAAGACTGAAGCTTTCTTT